The following is a T cell receptor (beta chain) sequence with its context. The antigen is undetermined. This sample is part of a study of brain T cells in children with intractable seizures. General observations from the study: Viral specificity was inferred only from CDR3 similarity; HCMV serostatus was unknown.

Libraries were prepared by immunoSEQ multiplex PCR; TCRdb keeps only in-frame clonotypes and omits some of them. The sample lists about 110,000 clones, 94% seen once, with about 4% in the top ten. Before surgery, patients took at least one anti-epileptic drug. The CDR3 covers 13 residues. Germline V CDR1 and CDR2: LGHDT, YNNKEL (reference sequence). Trimming removed 3 bases from V and 4 bases from J, with 9 bases in between. This material consisted of peripheral blood, taken at surgery. The V call is TRBV3-1 (or the pseudogene TRBV3-2), the J call TRBJ1-2; maybe TRBD1 (5 bases). The sequence was obtained from a boy under two years old with hemimegalencephaly and intractable seizures. As DNA, the CDR3 is TGTGCCAGCAGCCAGGGACGAATCTATGGCTACACCTTC. Encoded protein: CASSQGRIYGYTF.